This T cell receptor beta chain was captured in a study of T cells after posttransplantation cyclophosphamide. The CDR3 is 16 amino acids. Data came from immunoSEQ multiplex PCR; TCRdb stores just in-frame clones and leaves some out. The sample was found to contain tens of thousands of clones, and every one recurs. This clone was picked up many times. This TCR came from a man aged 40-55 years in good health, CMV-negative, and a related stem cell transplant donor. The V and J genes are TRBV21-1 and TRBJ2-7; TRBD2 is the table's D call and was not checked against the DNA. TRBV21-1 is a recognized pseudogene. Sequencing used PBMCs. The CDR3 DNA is TGTGCCAGCAGCAAAGAGGCGGGAGGGATGGGGAACGAGCAGTACTTC. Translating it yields CASSKEAGGMGNEQYF.